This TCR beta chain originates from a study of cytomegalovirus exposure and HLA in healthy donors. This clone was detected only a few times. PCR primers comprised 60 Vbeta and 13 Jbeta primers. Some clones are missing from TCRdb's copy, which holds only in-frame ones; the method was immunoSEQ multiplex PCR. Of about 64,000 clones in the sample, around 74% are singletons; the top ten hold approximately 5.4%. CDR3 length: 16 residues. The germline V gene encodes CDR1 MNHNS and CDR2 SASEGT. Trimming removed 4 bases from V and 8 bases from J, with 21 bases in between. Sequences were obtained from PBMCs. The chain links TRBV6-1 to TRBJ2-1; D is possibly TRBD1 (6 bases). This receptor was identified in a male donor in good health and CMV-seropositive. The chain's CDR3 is CASSASVGQTSDEQFF. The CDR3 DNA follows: TGTGCCAGCAGTGCCTCTGTGGGACAAACAAGCGATGAGCAGTTCTTC.